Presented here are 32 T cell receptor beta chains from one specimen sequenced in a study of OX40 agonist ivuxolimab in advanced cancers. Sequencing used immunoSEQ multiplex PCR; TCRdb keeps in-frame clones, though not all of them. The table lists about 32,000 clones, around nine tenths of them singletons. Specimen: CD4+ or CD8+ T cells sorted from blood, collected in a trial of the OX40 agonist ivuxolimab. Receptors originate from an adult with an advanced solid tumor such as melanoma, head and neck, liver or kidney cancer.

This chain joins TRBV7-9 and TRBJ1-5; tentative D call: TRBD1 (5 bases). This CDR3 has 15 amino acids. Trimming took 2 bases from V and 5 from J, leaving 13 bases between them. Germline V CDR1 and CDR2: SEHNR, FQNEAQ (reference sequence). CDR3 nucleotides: TGTGCCAGCAGCTTAACGGGCGAAGGGGATCAGCCCCAGCATTTT. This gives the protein CASSLTGEGDQPQHF.

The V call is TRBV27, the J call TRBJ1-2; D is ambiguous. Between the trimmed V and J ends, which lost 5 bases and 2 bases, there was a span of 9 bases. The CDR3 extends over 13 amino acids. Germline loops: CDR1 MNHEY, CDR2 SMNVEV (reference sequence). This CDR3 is CASSTDGNYGYTF. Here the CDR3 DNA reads TGTGCCAGCAGTACGGACGGAAACTATGGCTACACCTTC.

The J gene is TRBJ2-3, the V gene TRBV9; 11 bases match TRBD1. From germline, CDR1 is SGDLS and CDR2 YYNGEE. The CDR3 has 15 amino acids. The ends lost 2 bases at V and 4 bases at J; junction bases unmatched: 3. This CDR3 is CASSVGTGGADTQYF. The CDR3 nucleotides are TGTGCCAGCAGCGTCGGGACAGGGGGGGCAGATACGCAGTATTTT.

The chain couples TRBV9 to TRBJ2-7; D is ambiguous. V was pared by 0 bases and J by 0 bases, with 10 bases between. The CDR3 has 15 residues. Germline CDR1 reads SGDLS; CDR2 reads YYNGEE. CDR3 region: CASSVGQTSSYEQYF. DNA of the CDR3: TGTGCCAGCAGCGTAGGGCAGACCAGCTCCTACGAGCAGTACTTC. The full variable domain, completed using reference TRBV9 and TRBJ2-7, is DSGVTQTPKHLITATGQRVTLRCSPRSGDLSVYWYQQSLDQGLQFLIQYYNGEERAKGNILERFSAQQFPDLHSELNLSSLELGDSALYFCASSVGQTSSYEQYFGPGTRLTVT.

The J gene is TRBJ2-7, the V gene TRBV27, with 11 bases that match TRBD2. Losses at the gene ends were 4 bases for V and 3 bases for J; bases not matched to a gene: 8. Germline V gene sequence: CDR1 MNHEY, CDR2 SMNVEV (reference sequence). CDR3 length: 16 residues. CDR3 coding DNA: TGTGCCAGCAGTTCAACACTAGCGGGGGTAAGCTACGAGCAGTACTTC. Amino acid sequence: CASSSTLAGVSYEQYF.

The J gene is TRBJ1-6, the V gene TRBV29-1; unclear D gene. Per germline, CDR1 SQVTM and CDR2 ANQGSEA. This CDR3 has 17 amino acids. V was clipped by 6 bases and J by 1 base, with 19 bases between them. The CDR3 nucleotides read TGCAGCGTCAATTCCCAGGCCACGAGGTCCTATAATTCACCCCTCCACTTT. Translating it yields CSVNSQATRSYNSPLHF.

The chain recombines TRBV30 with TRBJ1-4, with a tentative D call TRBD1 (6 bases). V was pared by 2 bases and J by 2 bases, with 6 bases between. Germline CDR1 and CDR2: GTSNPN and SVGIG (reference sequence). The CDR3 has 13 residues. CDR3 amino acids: CAWSTGTNEKLFF. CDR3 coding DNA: TGTGCCTGGAGTACAGGGACTAATGAAAAACTGTTTTTT.

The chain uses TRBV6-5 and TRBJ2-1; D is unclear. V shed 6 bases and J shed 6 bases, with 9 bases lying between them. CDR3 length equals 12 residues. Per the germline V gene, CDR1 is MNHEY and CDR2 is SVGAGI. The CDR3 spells CASSLWGNEQFF. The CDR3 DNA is TGTGCCAGCAGCCTCTGGGGCAATGAGCAGTTCTTC.

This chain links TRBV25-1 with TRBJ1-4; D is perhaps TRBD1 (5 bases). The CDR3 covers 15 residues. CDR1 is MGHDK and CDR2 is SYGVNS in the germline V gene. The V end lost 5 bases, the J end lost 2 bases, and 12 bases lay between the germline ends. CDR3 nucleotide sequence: TGTGCCAGCAGTCCTCAGGGTTCCACTAATGAAAAACTGTTTTTT. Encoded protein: CASSPQGSTNEKLFF.

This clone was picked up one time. CDR3 amino acids: CASSGQGNTEAFF. The CDR3 DNA sequence: TGTGCCAGCAGCGGACAGGGTAACACTGAAGCTTTCTTT. The gene calls are TRBV7-6 and TRBJ1-1; 8 bases are shared with TRBD1. The length of the CDR3 is 13 residues. Germline trimming cut 5 bases from V and 2 bases from J; bases unmatched to any gene: 1. The germline CDR1 and CDR2 sequences are SGHVS and FNYEAQ.

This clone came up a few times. This CDR3 is CAISPLRTEGYTF. For the CDR3, the DNA is TGTGCCATCAGTCCCTTGCGGACGGAAGGCTACACCTTC. The J gene is TRBJ1-2, the V gene TRBV10-3; D is unclear. CDR1 ENHRY and CDR2 SYGVKD come from the germline V gene. CDR3 size: 13 residues. Trimming took off 5 bases at V and 8 bases at J, with 15 bases between the two ends.

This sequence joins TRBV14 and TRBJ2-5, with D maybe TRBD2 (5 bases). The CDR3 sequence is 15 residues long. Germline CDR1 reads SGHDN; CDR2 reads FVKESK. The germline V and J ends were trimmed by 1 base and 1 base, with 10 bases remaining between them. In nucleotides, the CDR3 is TGTGCCAGCAGCCAAGTTAGAGGGATCCAAGAGACCCAGTACTTC. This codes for CASSQVRGIQETQYF. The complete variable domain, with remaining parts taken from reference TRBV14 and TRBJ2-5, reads EAGVTQFPSHSVIEKGQTVTLRCDPISGHDNLYWYRRVMGKEIKFLLHFVKESKQDESGMPNNRFLAERTGGTYSTLKVQPAELEDSGVYFCASSQVRGIQETQYFGPGTRLLVL.

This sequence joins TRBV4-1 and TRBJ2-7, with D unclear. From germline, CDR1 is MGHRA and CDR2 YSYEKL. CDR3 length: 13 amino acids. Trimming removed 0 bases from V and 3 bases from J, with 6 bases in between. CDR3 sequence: CASSQDPHYEQYF. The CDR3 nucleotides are TGCGCCAGCAGCCAAGACCCCCACTACGAGCAGTACTTC.

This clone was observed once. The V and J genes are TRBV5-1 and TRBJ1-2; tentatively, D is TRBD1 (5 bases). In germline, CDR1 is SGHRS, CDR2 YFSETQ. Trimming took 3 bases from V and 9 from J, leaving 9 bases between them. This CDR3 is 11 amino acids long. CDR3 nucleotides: TGCGCCAGCAGCTCCGGGACTAGCTACACCTTC. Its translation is CASSSGTSYTF.

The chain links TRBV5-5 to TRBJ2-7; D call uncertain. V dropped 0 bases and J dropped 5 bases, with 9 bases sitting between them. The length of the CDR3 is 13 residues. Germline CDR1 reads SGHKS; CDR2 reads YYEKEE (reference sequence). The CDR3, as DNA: TGTGCCAGCAGCTTGGAAGGGTACGACGAGCAGTACTTC. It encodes CASSLEGYDEQYF.

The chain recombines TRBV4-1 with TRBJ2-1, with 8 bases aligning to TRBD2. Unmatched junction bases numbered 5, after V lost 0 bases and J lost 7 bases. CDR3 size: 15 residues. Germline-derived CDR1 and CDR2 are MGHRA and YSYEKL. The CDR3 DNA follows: TGCGCCAGCAGCCAAGACCGGACTAGCTCGAATGAGCAGTTCTTC. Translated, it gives CASSQDRTSSNEQFF.

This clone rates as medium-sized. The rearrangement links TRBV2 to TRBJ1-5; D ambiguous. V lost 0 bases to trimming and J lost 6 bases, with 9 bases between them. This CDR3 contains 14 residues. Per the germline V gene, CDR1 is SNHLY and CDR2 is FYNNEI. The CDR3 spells CASSEAPGRQPQHF. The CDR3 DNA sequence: TGTGCCAGCAGTGAAGCGCCCGGGCGTCAGCCCCAGCATTTT. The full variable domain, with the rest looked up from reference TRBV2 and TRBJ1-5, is EPEVTQTPSHQVTQMGQEVILRCVPISNHLYFYWYRQILGQKVEFLVSFYNNEISEKSEIFDDQFSVERPDGSNFTLKIRSTKLEDSAMYFCASSEAPGRQPQHFGDGTRLSIL.

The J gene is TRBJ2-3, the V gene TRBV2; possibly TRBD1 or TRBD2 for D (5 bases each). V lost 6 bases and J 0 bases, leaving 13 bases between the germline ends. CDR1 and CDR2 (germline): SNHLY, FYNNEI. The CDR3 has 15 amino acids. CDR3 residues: CASSLGTVSTDTQYF. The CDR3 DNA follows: TGTGCCAGCAGCCTCGGGACCGTCAGCACAGATACGCAGTATTTT.

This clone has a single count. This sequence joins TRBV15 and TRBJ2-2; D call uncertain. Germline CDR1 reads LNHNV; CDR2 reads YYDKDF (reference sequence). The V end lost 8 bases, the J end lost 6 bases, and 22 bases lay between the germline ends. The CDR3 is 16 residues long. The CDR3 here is CATADPVRGASGELFF. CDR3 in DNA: TGTGCCACCGCGGACCCCGTTAGAGGTGCCTCCGGGGAGCTGTTTTTT. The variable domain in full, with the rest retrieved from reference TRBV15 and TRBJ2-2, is DAMVIQNPRYQVTQFGKPVTLSCSQTLNHNVMYWYQQKSSQAPKLLFHYYDKDFNNEADTPDNFQSRRPNTSFCFLDIRSPGLGDTAMYLCATADPVRGASGELFFGEGSRLTVL.

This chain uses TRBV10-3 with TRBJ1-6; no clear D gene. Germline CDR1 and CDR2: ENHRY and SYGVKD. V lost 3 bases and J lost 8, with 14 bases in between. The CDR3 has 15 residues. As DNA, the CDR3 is TGTGCCATCAGTGAAGGAAGGCTGAACGATTCACCCCTCCACTTT. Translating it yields CAISEGRLNDSPLHF.

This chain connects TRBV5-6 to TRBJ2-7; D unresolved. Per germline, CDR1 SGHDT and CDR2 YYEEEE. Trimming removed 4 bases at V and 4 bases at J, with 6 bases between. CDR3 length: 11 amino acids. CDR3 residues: CASSARYEQYF. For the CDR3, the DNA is TGTGCCAGCAGCGCCCGTTACGAGCAGTACTTC.

CDR3 sequence (DNA): TGTGCCTCAACAGGGGTGCGCGATGAGCAGTTCTTC. Translation gives CASTGVRDEQFF. The rearrangement links TRBV30 to TRBJ2-1; TRBD1 matches 7 bases. The CDR3 is 12 amino acids. Germline values: CDR1 GTSNPN, CDR2 SVGIG (reference sequence). The V segment lost 7 bases and the J segment 8 bases; nucleotides outside the gene matches: 8.

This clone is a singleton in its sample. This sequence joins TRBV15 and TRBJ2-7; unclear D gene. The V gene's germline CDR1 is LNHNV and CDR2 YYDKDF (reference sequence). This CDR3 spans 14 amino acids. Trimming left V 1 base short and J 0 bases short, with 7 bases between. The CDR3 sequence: CATSRGIASYEQYF. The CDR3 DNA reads TGTGCCACCAGCAGAGGGATAGCCTCCTACGAGCAGTACTTC. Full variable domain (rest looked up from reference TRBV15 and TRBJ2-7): DAMVIQNPRYQVTQFGKPVTLSCSQTLNHNVMYWYQQKSSQAPKLLFHYYDKDFNNEADTPDNFQSRRPNTSFCFLDIRSPGLGDTAMYLCATSRGIASYEQYFGPGTRLTVT.

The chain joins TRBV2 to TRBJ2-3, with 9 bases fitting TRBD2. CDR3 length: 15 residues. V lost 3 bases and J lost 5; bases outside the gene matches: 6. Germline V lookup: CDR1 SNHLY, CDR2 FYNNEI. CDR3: CASSDAGGPVDTQYF. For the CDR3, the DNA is TGTGCCAGCAGTGACGCGGGGGGGCCGGTAGATACGCAGTATTTT.

The CDR3 region has the DNA TGTGCCACCAGCAGGAGGACAGGGGCGACCTACGAGCAGTACTTC. As protein: CATSRRTGATYEQYF. This chain uses TRBV15 with TRBJ2-7; 9 bases are a match to TRBD1. CDR3 length: 15 amino acids. Unmatched junction bases numbered 5, after V lost 3 bases and J lost 2 bases. Germline assignment: CDR1 LNHNV and CDR2 YYDKDF (reference sequence). The variable domain in full, with the rest retrieved from reference TRBV15 and TRBJ2-7, is DAMVIQNPRYQVTQFGKPVTLSCSQTLNHNVMYWYQQKSSQAPKLLFHYYDKDFNNEADTPDNFQSRRPNTSFCFLDIRSPGLGDTAMYLCATSRRTGATYEQYFGPGTRLTVT.

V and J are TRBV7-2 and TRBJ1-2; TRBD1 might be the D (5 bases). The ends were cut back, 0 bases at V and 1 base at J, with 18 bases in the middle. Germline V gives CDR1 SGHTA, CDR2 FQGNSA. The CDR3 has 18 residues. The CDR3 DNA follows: TGTGCCAGCAGCTTAGCGTGGTGGGGCCGCGAACATAACTATGGCTACACCTTC. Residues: CASSLAWWGREHNYGYTF.

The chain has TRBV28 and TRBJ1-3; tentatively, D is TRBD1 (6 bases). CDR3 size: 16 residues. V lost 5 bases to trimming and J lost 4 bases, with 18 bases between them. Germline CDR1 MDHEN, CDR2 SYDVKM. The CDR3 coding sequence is TGTGCCAGCAGTCCTCCCGGGACAAGGGTAGGAAACACCATATATTTT. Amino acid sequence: CASSPPGTRVGNTIYF.

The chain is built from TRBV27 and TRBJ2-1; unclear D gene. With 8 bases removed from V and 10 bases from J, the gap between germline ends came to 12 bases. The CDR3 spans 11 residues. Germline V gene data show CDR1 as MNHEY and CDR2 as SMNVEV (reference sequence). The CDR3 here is CASGTDQEQFF. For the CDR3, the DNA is TGTGCCAGCGGAACGGACCAGGAGCAGTTCTTC.

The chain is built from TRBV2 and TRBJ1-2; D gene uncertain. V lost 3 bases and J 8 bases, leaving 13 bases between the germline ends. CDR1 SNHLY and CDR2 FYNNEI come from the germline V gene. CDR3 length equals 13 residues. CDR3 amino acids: CASSEWPGSGYTF. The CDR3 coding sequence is TGTGCCAGCAGTGAGTGGCCTGGGTCGGGCTACACCTTC.

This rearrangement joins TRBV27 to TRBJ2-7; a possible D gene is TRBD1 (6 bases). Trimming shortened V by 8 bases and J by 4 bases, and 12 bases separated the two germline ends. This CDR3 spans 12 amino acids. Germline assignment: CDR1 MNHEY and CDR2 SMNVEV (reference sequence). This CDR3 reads CASAGGGYEQYF. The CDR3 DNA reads TGTGCCAGCGCTGGGGGCGGTTACGAGCAGTACTTC.

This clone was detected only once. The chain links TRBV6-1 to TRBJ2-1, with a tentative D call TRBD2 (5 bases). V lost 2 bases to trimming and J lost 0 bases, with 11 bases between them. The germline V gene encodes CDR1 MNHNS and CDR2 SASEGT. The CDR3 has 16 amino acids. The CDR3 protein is CASSERGVRSYNEQFF. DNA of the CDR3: TGTGCCAGCAGTGAACGGGGAGTGCGCTCCTACAATGAGCAGTTCTTC.

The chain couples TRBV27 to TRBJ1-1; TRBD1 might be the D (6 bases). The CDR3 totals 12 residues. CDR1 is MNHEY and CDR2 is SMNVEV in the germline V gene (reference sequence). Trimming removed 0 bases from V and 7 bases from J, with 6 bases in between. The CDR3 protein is CASSLSGGEAFF. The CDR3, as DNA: TGTGCCAGCAGTTTATCAGGGGGTGAAGCTTTCTTT.